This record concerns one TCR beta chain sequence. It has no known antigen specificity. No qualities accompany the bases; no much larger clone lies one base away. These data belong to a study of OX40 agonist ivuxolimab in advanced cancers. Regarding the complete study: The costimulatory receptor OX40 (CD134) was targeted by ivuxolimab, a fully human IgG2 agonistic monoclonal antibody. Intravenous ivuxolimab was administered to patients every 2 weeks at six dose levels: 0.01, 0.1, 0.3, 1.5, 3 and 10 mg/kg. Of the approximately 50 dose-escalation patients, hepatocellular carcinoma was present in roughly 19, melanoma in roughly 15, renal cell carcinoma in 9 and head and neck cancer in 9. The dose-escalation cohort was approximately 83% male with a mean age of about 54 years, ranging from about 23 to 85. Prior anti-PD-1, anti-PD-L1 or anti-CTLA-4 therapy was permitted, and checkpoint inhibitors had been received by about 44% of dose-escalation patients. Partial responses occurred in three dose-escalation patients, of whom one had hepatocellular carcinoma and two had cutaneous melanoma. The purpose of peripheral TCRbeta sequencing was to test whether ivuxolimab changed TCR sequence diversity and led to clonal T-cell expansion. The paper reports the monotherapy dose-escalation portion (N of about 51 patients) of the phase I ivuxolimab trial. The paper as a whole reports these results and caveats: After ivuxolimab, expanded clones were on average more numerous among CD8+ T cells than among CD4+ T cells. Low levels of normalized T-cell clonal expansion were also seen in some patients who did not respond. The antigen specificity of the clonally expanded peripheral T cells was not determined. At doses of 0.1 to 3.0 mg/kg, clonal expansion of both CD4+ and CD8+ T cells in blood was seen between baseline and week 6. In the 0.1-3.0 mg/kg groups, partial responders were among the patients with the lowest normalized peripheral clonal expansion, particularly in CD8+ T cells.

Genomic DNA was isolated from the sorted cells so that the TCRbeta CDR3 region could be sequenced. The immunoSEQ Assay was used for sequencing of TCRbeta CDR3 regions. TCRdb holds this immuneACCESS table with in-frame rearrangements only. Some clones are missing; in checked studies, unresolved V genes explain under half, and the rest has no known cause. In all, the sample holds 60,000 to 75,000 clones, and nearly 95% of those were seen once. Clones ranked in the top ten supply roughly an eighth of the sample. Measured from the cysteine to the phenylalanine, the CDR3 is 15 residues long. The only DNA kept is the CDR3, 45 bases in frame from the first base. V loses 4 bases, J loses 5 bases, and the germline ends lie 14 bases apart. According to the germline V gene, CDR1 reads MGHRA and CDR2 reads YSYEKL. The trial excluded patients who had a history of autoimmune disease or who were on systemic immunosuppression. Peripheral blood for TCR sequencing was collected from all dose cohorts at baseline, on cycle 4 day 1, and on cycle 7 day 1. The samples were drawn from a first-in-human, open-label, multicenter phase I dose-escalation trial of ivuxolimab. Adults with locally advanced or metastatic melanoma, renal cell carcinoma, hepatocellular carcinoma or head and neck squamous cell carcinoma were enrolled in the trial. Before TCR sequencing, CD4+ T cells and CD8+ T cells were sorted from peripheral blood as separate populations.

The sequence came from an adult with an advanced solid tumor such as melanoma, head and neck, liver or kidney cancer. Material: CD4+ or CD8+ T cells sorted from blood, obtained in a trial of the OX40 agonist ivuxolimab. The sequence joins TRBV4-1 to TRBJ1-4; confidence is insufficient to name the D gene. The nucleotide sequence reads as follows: TGCGCCAGCAGCCCCTCGGGCCAGCCCAATGAAAAACTGTTTTTT. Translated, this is CASSPSGQPNEKLFF.